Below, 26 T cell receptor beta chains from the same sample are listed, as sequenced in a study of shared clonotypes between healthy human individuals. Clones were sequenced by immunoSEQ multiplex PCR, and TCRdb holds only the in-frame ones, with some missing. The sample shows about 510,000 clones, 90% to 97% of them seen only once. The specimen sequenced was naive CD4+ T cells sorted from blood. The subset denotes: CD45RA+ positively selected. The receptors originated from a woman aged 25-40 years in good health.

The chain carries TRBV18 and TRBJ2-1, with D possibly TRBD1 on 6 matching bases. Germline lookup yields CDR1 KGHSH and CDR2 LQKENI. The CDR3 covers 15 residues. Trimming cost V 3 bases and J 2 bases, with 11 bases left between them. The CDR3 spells CASSPIGGTYNEQFF. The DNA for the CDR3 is TGTGCCAGCTCACCCATTGGGGGCACCTACAATGAGCAGTTCTTC.

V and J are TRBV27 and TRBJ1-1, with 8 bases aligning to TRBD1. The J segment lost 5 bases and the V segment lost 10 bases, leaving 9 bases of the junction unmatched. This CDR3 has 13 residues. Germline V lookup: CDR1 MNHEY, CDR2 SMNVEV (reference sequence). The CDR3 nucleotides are TGTGCCAACCCCACAGGGGGGAGAACTGAAGCTTTCTTT. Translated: CANPTGGRTEAFF.

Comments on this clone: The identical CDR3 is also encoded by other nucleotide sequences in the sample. The CDR3 loop is CASSSDFGLATDEQYF. The CDR3 coding sequence is TGTGCCAGTAGTTCCGACTTCGGATTAGCAACAGACGAGCAGTACTTC. The chain is built from TRBV19 and TRBJ2-7; D not certain. Trimming removed 5 bases from V and 5 bases from J, with 22 bases in between. This CDR3 comprises 16 residues. Per the germline V gene, CDR1 is LNHDA and CDR2 is SQIVND (reference sequence).

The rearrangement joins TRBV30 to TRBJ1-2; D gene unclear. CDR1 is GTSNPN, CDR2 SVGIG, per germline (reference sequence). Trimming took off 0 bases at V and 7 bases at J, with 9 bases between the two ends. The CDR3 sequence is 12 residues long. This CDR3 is CAWSVNFGGYTF. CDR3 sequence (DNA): TGTGCCTGGAGTGTAAACTTTGGTGGCTACACCTTC.

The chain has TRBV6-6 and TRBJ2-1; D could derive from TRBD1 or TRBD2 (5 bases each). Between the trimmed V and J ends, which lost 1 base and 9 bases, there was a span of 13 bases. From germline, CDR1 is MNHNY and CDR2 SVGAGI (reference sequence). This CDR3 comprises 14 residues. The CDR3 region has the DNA TGTGCCAGCAGTTACTTGGGGGTCGCGGGTGAGCAGTTCTTC. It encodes CASSYLGVAGEQFF.

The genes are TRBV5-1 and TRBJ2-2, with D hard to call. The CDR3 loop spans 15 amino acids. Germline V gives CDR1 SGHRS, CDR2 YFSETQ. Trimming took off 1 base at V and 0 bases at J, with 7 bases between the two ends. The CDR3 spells CASSLLAANTGELFF. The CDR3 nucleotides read TGCGCCAGCAGCTTGTTGGCAGCGAACACCGGGGAGCTGTTTTTT.

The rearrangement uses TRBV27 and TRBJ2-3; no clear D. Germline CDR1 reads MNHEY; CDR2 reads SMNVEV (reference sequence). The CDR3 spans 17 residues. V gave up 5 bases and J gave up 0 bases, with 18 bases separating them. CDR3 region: CASSRKVGTTSTDTQYF. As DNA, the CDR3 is TGTGCCAGCAGTCGTAAAGTTGGAACGACAAGCACAGATACGCAGTATTTT.

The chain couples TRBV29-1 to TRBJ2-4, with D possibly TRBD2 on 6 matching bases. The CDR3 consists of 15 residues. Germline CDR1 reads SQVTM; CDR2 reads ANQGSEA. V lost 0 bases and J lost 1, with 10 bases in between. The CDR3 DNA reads TGCAGCGTTGAAGATATACGGGGGGCCAAAAACATTCAGTACTTC. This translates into CSVEDIRGAKNIQYF. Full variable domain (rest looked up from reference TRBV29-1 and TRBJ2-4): SAVISQKPSRDICQRGTSLTIQCQVDSQVTMMFWYRQQPGQSLTLIATANQGSEATYESGFVIDKFPISRPNLTFSTLTVSNMSPEDSSIYLCSVEDIRGAKNIQYFGAGTRLSVL.

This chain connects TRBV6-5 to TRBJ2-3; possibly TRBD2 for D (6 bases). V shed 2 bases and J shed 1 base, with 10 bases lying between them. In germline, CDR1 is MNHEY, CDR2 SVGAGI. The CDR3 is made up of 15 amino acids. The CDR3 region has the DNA TGTGCCAGCAGTTACGGGTGGGAGGGCACAGATACGCAGTATTTT. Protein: CASSYGWEGTDTQYF.

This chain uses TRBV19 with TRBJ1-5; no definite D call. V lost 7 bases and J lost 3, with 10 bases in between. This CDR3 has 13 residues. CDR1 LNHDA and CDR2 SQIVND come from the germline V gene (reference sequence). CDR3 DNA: TGTGCCAGTACTCCGCAGGCCAATCAGCCCCAGCATTTT. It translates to CASTPQANQPQHF.

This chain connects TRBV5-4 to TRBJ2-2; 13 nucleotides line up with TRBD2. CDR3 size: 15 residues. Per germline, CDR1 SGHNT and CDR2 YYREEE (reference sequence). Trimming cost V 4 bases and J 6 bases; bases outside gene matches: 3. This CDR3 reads CASSVGLAGAGELFF. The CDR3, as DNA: TGTGCCAGCAGCGTAGGACTAGCGGGAGCCGGGGAGCTGTTTTTT.

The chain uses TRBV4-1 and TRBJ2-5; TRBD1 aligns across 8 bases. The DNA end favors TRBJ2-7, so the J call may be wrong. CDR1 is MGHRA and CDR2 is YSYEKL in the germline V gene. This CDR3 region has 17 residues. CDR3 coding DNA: TGCGCCAGCAGCCGGTCACTTATGGGACAGGCGGTCTCCGAGCAGTACTTC. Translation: CASSRSLMGQAVSEQYF.

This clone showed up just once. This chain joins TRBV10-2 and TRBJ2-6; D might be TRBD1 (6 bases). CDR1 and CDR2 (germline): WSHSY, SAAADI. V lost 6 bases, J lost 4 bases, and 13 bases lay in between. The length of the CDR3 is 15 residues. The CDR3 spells CASRITGPGANVLTF. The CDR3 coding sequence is TGCGCCAGCAGGATTACAGGGCCCGGGGCCAACGTCCTGACTTTC.

Here the CDR3 DNA reads TGTGCCAGCTCACCACCGGTCAATAATGAAAAACTGTTTTTT. Translation: CASSPPVNNEKLFF. The chain uses TRBV18 and TRBJ1-4; D unclear. The V gene's germline CDR1 is KGHSH and CDR2 LQKENI. The CDR3 loop spans 14 amino acids. V lost 0 bases to trimming and J lost 4 bases, with 6 bases between them.

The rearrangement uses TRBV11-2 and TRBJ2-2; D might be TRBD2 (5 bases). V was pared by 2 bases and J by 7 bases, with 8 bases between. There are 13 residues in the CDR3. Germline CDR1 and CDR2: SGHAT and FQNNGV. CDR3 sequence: CASSLRGSGELFF. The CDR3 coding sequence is TGTGCCAGCAGCTTACGAGGGAGCGGGGAGCTGTTTTTT.

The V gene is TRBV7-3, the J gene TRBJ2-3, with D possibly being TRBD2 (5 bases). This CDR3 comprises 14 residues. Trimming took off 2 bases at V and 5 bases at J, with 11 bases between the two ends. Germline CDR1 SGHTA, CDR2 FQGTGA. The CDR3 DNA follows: TGTGCCAGCAGCTTAGAGGGCCGGAGAGATACGCAGTATTTT. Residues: CASSLEGRRDTQYF.

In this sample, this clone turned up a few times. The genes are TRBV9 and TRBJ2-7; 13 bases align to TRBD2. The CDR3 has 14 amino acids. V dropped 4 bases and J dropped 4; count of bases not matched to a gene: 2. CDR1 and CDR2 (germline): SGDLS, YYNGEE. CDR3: CASSQGLAGYEQYF. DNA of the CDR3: TGTGCCAGCAGCCAGGGACTAGCGGGATACGAGCAGTACTTC.

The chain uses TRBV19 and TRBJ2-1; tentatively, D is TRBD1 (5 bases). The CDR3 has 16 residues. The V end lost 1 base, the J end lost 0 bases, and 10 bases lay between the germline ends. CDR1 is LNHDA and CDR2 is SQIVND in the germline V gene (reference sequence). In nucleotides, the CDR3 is TGTGCCAGTAGTATAGGGGGCCATCGCTCCTACAATGAGCAGTTCTTC. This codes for CASSIGGHRSYNEQFF.

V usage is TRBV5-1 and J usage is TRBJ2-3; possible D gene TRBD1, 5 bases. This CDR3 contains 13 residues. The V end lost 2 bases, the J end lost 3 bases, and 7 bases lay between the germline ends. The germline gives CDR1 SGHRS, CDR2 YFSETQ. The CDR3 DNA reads TGCGCCAGCAGCTTTCCAGGGACAGATACGCAGTATTTT. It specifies CASSFPGTDTQYF.

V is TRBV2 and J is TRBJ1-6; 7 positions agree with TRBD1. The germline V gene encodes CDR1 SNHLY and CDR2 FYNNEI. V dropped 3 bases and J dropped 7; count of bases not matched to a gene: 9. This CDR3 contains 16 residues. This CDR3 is CASSDGPRDRNSPLHF. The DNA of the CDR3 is TGTGCCAGCAGTGATGGCCCCCGGGACAGAAATTCACCCCTCCACTTT. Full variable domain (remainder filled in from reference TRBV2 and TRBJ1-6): EPEVTQTPSHQVTQMGQEVILRCVPISNHLYFYWYRQILGQKVEFLVSFYNNEISEKSEIFDDQFSVERPDGSNFTLKIRSTKLEDSAMYFCASSDGPRDRNSPLHFGNGTRLTVT.

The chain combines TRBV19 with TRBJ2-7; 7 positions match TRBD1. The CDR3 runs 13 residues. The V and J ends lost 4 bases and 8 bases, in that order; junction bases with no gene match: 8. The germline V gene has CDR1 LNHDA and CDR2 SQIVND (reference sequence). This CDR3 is CASSRGTDTQQYF. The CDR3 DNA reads TGTGCCAGTAGTAGAGGGACAGACACTCAGCAGTACTTC. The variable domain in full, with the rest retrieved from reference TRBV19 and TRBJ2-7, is DGGITQSPKYLFRKEGQNVTLSCEQNLNHDAMYWYRQDPGQGLRLIYYSQIVNDFQKGDIAEGYSVSREKKESFPLTVTSAQKNPTAFYLCASSRGTDTQQYFGPGTRLTVT.

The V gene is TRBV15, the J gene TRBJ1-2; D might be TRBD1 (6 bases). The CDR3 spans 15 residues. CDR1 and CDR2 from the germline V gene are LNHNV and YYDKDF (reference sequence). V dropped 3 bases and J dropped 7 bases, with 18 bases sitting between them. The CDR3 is CATSSNRAGRLGYTF. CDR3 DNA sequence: TGTGCCACCAGCAGTAACAGGGCGGGCCGTCTTGGCTACACCTTC.

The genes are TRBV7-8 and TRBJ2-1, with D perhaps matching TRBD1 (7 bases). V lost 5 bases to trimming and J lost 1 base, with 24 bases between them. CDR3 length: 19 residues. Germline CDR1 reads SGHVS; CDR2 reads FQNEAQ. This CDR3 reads CASSHWGQLGRGSYNEQFF. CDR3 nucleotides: TGTGCCAGCAGCCATTGGGGACAGCTGGGCCGGGGGTCCTACAATGAGCAGTTCTTC.

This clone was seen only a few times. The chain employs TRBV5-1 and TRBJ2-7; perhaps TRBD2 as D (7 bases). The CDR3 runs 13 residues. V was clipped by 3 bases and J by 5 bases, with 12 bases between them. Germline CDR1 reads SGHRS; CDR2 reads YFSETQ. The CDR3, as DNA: TGCGCCAGCAGCTGGGGGGGGCGCAACGAGCAGTACTTC. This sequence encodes CASSWGGRNEQYF.

CDR3 nucleotide sequence: TGTGCCAGCAGTTTAAGATCTAGGACTAGCGGGAGGCGCACAGATACGCAGTATTTT. It specifies CASSLRSRTSGRRTDTQYF. The chain is built from TRBV28 and TRBJ2-3; 14 positions match TRBD2. The CDR3 totals 19 residues. V lost 2 bases and J lost 1; bases outside the gene matches: 8. CDR1 is MDHEN, CDR2 SYDVKM, per germline.

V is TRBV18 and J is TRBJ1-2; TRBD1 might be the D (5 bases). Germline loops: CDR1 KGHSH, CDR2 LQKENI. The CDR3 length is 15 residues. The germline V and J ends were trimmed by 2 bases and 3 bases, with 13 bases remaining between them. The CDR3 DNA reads TGTGCCAGCTCACCATTGGGCAGGGAGGACTATGGCTACACCTTC. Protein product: CASSPLGREDYGYTF. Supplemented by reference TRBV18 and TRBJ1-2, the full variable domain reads NAGVMQNPRHLVRRRGQEARLRCSPMKGHSHVYWYRQLPEEGLKFMVYLQKENIIDESGMPKERFSAEFPKEGPSILRIQQVVRGDSAAYFCASSPLGREDYGYTFGSGTRLTVV.